This T cell receptor (beta chain) came from a study of beta chain features in type 1 diabetes. The study reverse transcribed the entire isolated RNA, so it sequenced expressed TCRB transcripts. Generated by immunoSEQ multiplex PCR, the TCRdb table keeps only in-frame clones and is missing some. The sample consists of just over 450,000 clones, about 30% of them appearing once. This CDR3 comprises 12 residues. The J segment lost 8 bases and the V segment lost 7 bases, leaving 5 bases of the junction unmatched. Germline V gives CDR1 SQVTM, CDR2 ANQGSEA. The TCR comes from a man younger than 35 in good health. The V call is TRBV29-1, the J call TRBJ2-4; TRBD1 aligns across 10 bases. The sequenced material came from naive CD4+ T cells from blood. The CDR3: CSAGTGVDIQYF. CDR3 DNA: TGCAGCGCCGGGACAGGGGTGGACATTCAGTACTTC.